Presented here are 3 T cell receptor beta chains from one specimen sequenced in a study of T-cell memory formation after mild COVID-19. Via MiXCR, TCRdb re-called the 5' RACE reads, giving one row per CDR3 protein. The sample has fewer than 350,000 distinct CDR3 sequences, roughly 15% seen once. Sequencing was done on a sample of PBMCs or a T cell subset sorted from them (not recorded which). The receptors derive from a man between 18 and 35 years old who had mild COVID-19 (a few samples of this study predate the infection). Cell type and time point are not known.

This clonotype was counted at least ten times. The chain joins TRBV6-6 to TRBJ2-7; D gene ambiguous. Trimming left V 6 bases short and J 5 bases short, with 14 bases between. The germline V gene encodes CDR1 MNHNY and CDR2 SVGAGI (reference sequence). The CDR3 is 13 residues long. CDR3 DNA: TGTGCCAGCAGCCCACAGAGAAAGGACGAGCAGTACTTC. It yields the protein CASSPQRKDEQYF.

This chain joins TRBV7-2 and TRBJ2-5; a possible D gene is TRBD2 (6 bases). CDR1 and CDR2 from the germline V gene are SGHTA and FQGNSA. The V and J ends lost 4 bases and 0 bases respectively, with 12 bases between them. The CDR3 loop spans 15 amino acids. For the CDR3, the DNA is TGTGCCAGCAGCTCCGGGACTCACCACCAAGAGACCCAGTACTTC. Amino acids: CASSSGTHHQETQYF.

V and J are TRBV6-5 and TRBJ1-6, with 8 positions matching TRBD1. J lost 6 bases, V lost 0 bases, and 10 bases had no gene match. CDR1 and CDR2 from the germline V gene are MNHEY and SVGAGI. This CDR3 spans 18 amino acids. CDR3: CASSYSGQGAGSNSPLHF. The CDR3 DNA reads as TGTGCCAGCAGTTACTCGGGTCAGGGGGCAGGGAGTAATTCACCCCTCCACTTT.